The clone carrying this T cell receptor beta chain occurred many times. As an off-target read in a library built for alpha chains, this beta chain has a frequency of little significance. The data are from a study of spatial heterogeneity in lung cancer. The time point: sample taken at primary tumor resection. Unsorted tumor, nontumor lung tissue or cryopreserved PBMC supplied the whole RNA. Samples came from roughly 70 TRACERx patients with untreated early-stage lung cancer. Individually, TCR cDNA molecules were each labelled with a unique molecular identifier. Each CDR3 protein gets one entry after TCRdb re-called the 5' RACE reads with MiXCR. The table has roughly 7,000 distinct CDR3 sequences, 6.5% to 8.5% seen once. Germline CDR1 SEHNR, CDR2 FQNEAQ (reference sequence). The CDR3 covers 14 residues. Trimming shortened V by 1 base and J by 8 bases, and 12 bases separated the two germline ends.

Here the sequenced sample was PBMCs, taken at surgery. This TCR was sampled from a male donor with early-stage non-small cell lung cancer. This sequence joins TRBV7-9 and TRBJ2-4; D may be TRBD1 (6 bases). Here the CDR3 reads CASSLGGQGDIQYF. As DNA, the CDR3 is TGTGCCAGCAGCTTAGGGGGGCAGGGCGACATTCAGTACTTC.